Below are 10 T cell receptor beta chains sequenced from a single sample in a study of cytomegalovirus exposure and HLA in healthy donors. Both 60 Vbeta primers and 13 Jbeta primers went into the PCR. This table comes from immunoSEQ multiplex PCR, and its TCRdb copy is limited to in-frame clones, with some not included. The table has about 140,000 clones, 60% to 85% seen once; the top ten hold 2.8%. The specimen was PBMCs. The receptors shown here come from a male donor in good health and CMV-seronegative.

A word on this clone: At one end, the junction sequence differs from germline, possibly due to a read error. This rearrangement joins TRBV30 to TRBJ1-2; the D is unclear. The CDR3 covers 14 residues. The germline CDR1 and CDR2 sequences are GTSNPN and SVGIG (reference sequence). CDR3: CAWRSGGSYYGYPF. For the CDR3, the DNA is TGTGCCTGGAGGTCGGGAGGCAGCTACTATGGCTACCCCTTC.

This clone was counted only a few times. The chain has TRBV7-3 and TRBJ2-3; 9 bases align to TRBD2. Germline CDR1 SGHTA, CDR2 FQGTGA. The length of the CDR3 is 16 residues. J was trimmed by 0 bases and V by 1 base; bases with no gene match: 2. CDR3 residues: CASSLSGLASTDTQYF. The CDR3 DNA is TGTGCCAGCAGCTTAAGCGGACTAGCGAGCACAGATACGCAGTATTTT.

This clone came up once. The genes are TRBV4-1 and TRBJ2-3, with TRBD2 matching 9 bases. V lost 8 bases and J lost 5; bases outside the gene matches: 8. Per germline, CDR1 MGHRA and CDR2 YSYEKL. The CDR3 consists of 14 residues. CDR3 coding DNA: TGCGCCAGCGGTCCGGGACTAGCAGAAGATACGCAGTATTTT. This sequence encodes CASGPGLAEDTQYF.

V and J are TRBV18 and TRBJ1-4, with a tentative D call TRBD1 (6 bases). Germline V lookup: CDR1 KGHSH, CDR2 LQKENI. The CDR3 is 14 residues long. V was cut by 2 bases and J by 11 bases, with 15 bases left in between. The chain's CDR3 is CASSPGGGSGKLFF. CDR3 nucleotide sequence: TGTGCCAGCTCACCAGGGGGCGGCTCGGGGAAACTGTTTTTT.

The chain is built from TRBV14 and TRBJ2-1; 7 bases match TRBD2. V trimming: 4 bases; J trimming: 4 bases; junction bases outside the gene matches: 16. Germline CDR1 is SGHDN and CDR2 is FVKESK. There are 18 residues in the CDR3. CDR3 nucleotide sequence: TGTGCCAGCAGCCCTCCCGGAGCTAGCGGACTAAAATACAATGAGCAGTTCTTC. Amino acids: CASSPPGASGLKYNEQFF. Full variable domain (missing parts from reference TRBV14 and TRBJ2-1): EAGVTQFPSHSVIEKGQTVTLRCDPISGHDNLYWYRRVMGKEIKFLLHFVKESKQDESGMPNNRFLAERTGGTYSTLKVQPAELEDSGVYFCASSPPGASGLKYNEQFFGPGTRLTVL.

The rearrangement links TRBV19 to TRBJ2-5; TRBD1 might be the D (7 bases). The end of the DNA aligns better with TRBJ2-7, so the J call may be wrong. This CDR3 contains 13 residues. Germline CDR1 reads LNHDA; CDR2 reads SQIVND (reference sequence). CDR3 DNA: TGTGCCAGTAGTGCGGGACAGACCTACGAGCAGTACTTC. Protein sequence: CASSAGQTYEQYF.

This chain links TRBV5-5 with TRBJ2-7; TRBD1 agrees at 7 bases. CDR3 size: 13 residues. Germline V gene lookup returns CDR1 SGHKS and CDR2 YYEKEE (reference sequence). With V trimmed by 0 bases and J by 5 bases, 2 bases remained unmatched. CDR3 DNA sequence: TGTGCCAGCAGCTTGGGGGGACAGAACGAGCAGTACTTC. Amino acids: CASSLGGQNEQYF.

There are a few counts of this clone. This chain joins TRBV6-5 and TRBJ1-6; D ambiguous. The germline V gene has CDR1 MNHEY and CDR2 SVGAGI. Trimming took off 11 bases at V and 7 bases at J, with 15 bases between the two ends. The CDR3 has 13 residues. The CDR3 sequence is CASKGGENSPLHF. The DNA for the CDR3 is TGTGCCTCCAAGGGCGGGGAAAATTCACCCCTCCACTTT.

CDR3 loop: CASSRDRGADTQYF. The CDR3 DNA follows: TGCGCCAGCAGCCGGGACAGGGGGGCAGATACGCAGTATTTT. The rearrangement uses TRBV5-1 and TRBJ2-3, with 11 positions matching TRBD1. V shed 4 bases and J 4 bases; nucleotides not matched to a gene: 2. Germline V lookup: CDR1 SGHRS, CDR2 YFSETQ. This CDR3 spans 14 amino acids.

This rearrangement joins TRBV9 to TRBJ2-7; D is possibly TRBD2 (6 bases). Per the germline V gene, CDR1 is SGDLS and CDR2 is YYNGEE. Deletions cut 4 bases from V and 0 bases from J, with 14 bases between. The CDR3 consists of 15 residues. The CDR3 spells CASSKGTYRSYEQYF. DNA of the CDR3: TGTGCCAGCAGCAAGGGGACTTATCGCTCCTACGAGCAGTACTTC.